Listed here is a single T cell receptor beta chain. What it recognizes is unknown. One entry per CDR3 protein, called by TCRdb with MiXCR from the RT-PCR reads. Here the sample spans some 15,000 distinct CDR3 sequences, roughly 80% being singletons. These data belong to a study of yellow fever vaccine responses in identical twins. Overall study results and limits: Twins reportedly had a vaccine T cell response that seemed partly convergent, partly personalized.

The sequence was obtained from a woman younger than 35 who received the yellow fever vaccine. The source was T cells from blood (PBMCs), unsorted or a sorted subset (not recorded which), collected before or after yellow fever vaccination (not recorded which).

The CDR3 nucleotides are TGCGCCAGCAGCCAAGATAGCCAGATCTACGAGCAGTACTTC. This sequence encodes CASSQDSQIYEQYF. The genes are TRBV4-1 and TRBJ2-7; D gene uncertain. V was trimmed by 0 bases and J by 3 bases, leaving 9 bases between them. Germline V gives CDR1 MGHRA, CDR2 YSYEKL. CDR3 length: 14 amino acids.